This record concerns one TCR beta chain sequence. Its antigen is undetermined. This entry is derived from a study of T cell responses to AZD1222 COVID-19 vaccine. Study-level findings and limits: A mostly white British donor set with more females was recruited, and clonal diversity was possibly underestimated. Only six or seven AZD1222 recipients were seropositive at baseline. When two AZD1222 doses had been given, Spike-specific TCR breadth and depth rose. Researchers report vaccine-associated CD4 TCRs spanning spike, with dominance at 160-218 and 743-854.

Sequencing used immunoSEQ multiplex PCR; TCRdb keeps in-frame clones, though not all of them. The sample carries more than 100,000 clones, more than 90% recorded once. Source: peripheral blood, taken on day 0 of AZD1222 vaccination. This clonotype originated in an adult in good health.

The CDR3 loop reads CASSLTGYTEAFF. CDR3 coding DNA: TGTGCCAGCAGCTTAACGGGTTACACTGAAGCTTTCTTT. This chain uses TRBV11-1 with TRBJ1-1; D gene unclear. The CDR3 loop spans 13 amino acids. Germline values: CDR1 SGHAT, CDR2 FQDESV (reference sequence). V lost 2 bases to trimming and J lost 3 bases, with 7 bases between them.